What follows is one T cell receptor (beta chain) and its context. The data belong to a study of T-cell reconstitution after alpha-beta-depleted transplantation in children. Germline V gene data show CDR1 as SGHTA and CDR2 as FQGNSA. J gave up 1 base and V 4 bases, and 3 bases lay outside the gene matches. The CDR3 loop spans 15 amino acids. As it was prepared, the TCRbeta library received unique molecular identifiers. TCRdb redid the calling of the PCR reads with MiXCR, one entry per CDR3 protein. The sample consists of over 25,000 distinct CDR3 sequences, roughly a sixth of them appearing once. The sequencing here drew on PBMCs, mostly from graft donor cells, taken 60 days after TCRalphabeta/CD19-depleted stem cell transplant. The source of this sequence is a male patient between 2 and 10 years old who had a stem cell transplant for acute lymphoblastic leukemia, so the T cells may come from the graft donor. This chain uses TRBV7-2 with TRBJ2-5; 10 bases agree with TRBD2. The CDR3 nucleotides are TGTGCCAGCAGCTCACTAGCGGGACGCCAAGAGACCCAGTACTTC. Amino acid sequence: CASSSLAGRQETQYF.